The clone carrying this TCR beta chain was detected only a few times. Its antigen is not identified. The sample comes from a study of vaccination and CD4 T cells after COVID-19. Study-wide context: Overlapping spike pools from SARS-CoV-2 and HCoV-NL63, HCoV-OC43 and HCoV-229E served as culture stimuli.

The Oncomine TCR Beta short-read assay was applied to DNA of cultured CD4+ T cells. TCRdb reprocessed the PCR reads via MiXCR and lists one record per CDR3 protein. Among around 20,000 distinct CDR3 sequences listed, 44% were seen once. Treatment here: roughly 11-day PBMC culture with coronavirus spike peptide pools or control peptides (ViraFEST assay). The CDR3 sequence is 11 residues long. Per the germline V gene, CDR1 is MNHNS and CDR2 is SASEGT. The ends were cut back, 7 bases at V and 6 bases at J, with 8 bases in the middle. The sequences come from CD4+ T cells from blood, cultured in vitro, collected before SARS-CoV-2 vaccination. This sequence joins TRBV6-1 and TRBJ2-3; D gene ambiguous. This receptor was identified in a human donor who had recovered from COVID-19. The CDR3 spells CASTNGDTQYF. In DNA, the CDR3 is TGTGCCAGCACCAACGGGGATACGCAGTATTTT.